What follows are 9 T cell receptor beta chains derived from one specimen sequenced in a study of shared clonotypes between healthy human individuals. Only in-frame clones appear in the TCRdb table, and some are missing; sequencing was by immunoSEQ multiplex PCR. The sample has about 2.1 million clones, about 92% seen once. Positively selected for CCR7, the CD45RO-negative cells used as naive CD8 cells excluded terminally differentiated effector memory CD45RA+ cells. Sequences were obtained from naive CD8+ T cells from PBMCs. These receptors all come from a man aged 18-30 years in good health. Some clones in this sample may be carry-over from other donors' samples.

This clone appeared a single time. The V call is TRBV4-3, the J call TRBJ2-2; 7 bases fit TRBD2. This CDR3 comprises 16 residues. The ends lost 1 base at V and 5 bases at J; junction bases unmatched: 7. The germline gives CDR1 LGHNA, CDR2 YSLEER. The CDR3 loop reads CASSQGLAAGTGELFF. CDR3 sequence (DNA): TGCGCCAGCAGCCAAGGACTAGCCGCGGGAACCGGGGAGCTGTTTTTT.

This chain links TRBV10-3 with TRBJ1-3; TRBD1 aligns across 7 bases. The germline V gene encodes CDR1 ENHRY and CDR2 SYGVKD. The V segment lost 0 bases and the J segment 4 bases; nucleotides outside the gene matches: 9. This CDR3 has 17 amino acids. CDR3 protein: CAISESGLDRAGNTIYF. CDR3 bases: TGTGCCATCAGTGAGTCGGGCCTAGACAGGGCCGGAAACACCATATATTTT.

This chain links TRBV18 with TRBJ2-5, with TRBD1 matching 7 bases. CDR1 is KGHSH, CDR2 LQKENI, per germline. Trimming removed 2 bases from V and 2 bases from J; junction bases left unmatched: 8. The CDR3 is 16 amino acids. CDR3 nucleotide sequence: TGTGCCAGCTCACCATCTCCACCGGGACAGCAAGAGACCCAGTACTTC. Protein product: CASSPSPPGQQETQYF.

The chain joins TRBV29-1 to TRBJ2-5, with TRBD1 as a possible D gene (5 bases). This CDR3 comprises 17 residues. The V gene's germline CDR1 is SQVTM and CDR2 ANQGSEA. Trimming stripped 7 bases from V and 7 bases from J, with 31 bases between. The CDR3 nucleotides read TGCAGCGCCCGCGCCCCAACAGGCCCCCCAAGTTACGGGACCCAGTACTTC. Protein: CSARAPTGPPSYGTQYF.

This chain connects TRBV7-2 to TRBJ2-4, with 7 bases fitting TRBD1. The CDR3 is 16 residues long. Germline lookup yields CDR1 SGHTA and CDR2 FQGNSA. With V trimmed by 5 bases and J by 2 bases, 9 bases remained unmatched. The CDR3 sequence: CASSPGTDRPKNIQYF. CDR3 sequence (DNA): TGTGCCAGCAGCCCTGGGACAGACAGGCCCAAAAACATTCAGTACTTC.

The V call is TRBV6-5, the J call TRBJ2-7, with D perhaps matching TRBD1 or TRBD2 (5 bases each). Trimming took 4 bases from V and 5 from J, leaving 18 bases between them. Germline loops: CDR1 MNHEY, CDR2 SVGAGI. CDR3 length: 15 amino acids. The chain's CDR3 is CASSSRDGVAHEQYF. DNA for the CDR3: TGTGCCAGCAGTTCCCGGGACGGAGTTGCCCACGAGCAGTACTTC.

V usage is TRBV10-3 and J usage is TRBJ1-4; D is possibly TRBD1 (6 bases). The CDR3 spans 14 residues. Between the trimmed V and J ends, which lost 4 bases and 7 bases, there was a span of 13 bases. The germline V gene has CDR1 ENHRY and CDR2 SYGVKD. CDR3 in DNA: TGTGCCATCAGTGCGTCAGGGGTCAGTGAAAAACTGTTTTTT. It specifies CAISASGVSEKLFF.

The chain employs TRBV27 and TRBJ2-1, with a possible D match to TRBD1 (7 bases). Germline V gene data show CDR1 as MNHEY and CDR2 as SMNVEV (reference sequence). The CDR3 consists of 19 residues. V lost 6 bases and J lost 4, with 28 bases in between. The CDR3 DNA follows: TGTGCCAGCAGCCCAGCACTGGGCAGGGGGGAAGTTTTTTACAATGAGCAGTTCTTC. It codes for CASSPALGRGEVFYNEQFF.

The rearrangement uses TRBV4-2 and TRBJ1-1; D uncertain. The V and J ends lost 0 bases and 6 bases respectively, with 11 bases between them. The germline V gene has CDR1 LGHNA and CDR2 YNFKEQ. The CDR3 is 14 amino acids. The CDR3 protein is CASSQDLGMPEAFF. The CDR3 bases are TGTGCCAGCAGCCAAGATTTGGGAATGCCTGAAGCTTTCTTT.